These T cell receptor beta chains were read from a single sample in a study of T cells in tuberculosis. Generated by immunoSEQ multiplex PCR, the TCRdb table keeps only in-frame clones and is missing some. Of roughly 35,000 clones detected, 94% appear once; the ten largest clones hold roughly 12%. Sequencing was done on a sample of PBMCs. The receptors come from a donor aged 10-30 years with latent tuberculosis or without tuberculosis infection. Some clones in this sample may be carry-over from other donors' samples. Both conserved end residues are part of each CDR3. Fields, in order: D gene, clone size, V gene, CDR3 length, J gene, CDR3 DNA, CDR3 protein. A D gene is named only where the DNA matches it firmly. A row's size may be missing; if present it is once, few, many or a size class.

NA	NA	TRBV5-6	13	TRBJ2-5	TGTGCCAGCAGCCGGTACAACGGGGAGACCCAGTACTTC	CASSRYNGETQYF
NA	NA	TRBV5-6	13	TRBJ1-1	TGTGCCAGCAGCCTGGGACACAACACTGAAGCTTTCTTT	CASSLGHNTEAFF
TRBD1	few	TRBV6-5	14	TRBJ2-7	TGTGCCAGCAGTCCCGGACAGGGGGAATACGAGCAGTACTTC	CASSPGQGEYEQYF
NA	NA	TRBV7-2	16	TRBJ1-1	TGTGCCAGCAGCTTAAGAAAGCCCGGGTTGAACACTGAAGCTTTCTTT	CASSLRKPGLNTEAFF
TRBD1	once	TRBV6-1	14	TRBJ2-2	TGTGCCAGCAGTACAGACAGGGGAGACGGGGAGCTGTTTTTT	CASSTDRGDGELFF
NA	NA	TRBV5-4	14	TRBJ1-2	TGTGCCAGTAGCTTAATACAGGGCAGCTATGGCTACACCTTC	CASSLIQGSYGYTF
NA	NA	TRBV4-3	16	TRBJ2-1	TGCGCCAGCAGCCAAGATATCGGGTGGACCAGGGGTGAGCAGTTCTTC	CASSQDIGWTRGEQFF
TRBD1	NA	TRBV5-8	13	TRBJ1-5	TGTGCCAGCAGACGACAGGGGGGCCAGCCCCAGCATTTT	CASRRQGGQPQHF
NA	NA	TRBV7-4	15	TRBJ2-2	TGTGCCAGCAGCTTAGTAGGAGTAAACACCGGGGAGCTGTTTTTT	CASSLVGVNTGELFF
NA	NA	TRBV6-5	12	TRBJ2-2	TGTGCCAGCACCTACGGGGCCGGGGAGCTGTTTTTT	CASTYGAGELFF
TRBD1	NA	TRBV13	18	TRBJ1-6	TGTGCCAGCAGCTTAGCGACAGGGTCCCGCTCCTATAATTCACCCCTCCACTTT	CASSLATGSRSYNSPLHF
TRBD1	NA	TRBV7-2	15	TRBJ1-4	TGTGCCAGCAGCTTAGTACAGGGGGCTGGTGAAAAACTGTTTTTT	CASSLVQGAGEKLFF
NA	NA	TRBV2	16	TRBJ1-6	TGTGCCAGCAGTGAACAGGGCGCTTCTAATAATTCACCCCTCCACTTT	CASSEQGASNNSPLHF
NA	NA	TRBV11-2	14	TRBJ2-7	TGTGCCAGCAGCTTGTCAGGGAACGCCTACGAGCAGTACTTC	CASSLSGNAYEQYF
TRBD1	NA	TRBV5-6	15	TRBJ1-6	TGTGCCAGCAGCTTGAGAGGGGGCTCGAATTCACCCCTCCACTTT	CASSLRGGSNSPLHF
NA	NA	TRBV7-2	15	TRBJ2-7	TGTGCCAGCAGCTTACAGCCGGGGATCTCCTACGAGCAGTACTTC	CASSLQPGISYEQYF
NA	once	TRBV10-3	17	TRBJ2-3	TGTGCCATCAGCGCGAGCTGGGGCGGGGGCAGCACAGATACGCAGTATTTT	CAISASWGGGSTDTQYF